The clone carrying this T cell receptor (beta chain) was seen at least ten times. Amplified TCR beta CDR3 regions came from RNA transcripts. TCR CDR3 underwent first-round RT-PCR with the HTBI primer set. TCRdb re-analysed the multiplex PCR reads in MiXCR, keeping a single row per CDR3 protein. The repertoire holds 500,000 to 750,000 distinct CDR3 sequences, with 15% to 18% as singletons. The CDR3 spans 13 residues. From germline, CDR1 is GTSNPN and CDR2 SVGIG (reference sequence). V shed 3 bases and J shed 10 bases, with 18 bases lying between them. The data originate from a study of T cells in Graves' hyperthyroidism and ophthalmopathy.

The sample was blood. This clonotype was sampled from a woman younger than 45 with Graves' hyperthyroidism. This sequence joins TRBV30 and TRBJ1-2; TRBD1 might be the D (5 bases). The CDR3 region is CAWSSGTQRPYTF. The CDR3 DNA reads TGTGCCTGGAGCTCCGGGACTCAGAGGCCCTACACCTTC.